Following are 21 T cell receptor beta chains from one sample sequenced in a study of blood T cell repertoires in COVID-19. Assay: immunoSEQ multiplex PCR; the TCRdb copy retains only in-frame clones and omits some. This sample has some 73,000 clones; over 75% occur once, and the top ten carry 6.5% to 8.5%. Sequencing used peripheral blood. These receptors came from a human donor in a cohort sampled during active COVID-19.

The V call is TRBV27, the J call TRBJ1-5, with D perhaps matching TRBD1 (5 bases). The CDR3 spans 14 residues. Trimming shortened V by 4 bases and J by 0 bases, and 7 bases separated the two germline ends. The V gene's germline CDR1 is MNHEY and CDR2 SMNVEV (reference sequence). CDR3 protein: CASSSRDSNQPQHF. CDR3 DNA: TGTGCCAGCAGTTCCAGGGATAGCAATCAGCCCCAGCATTTT.

V usage is TRBV29-1 and J usage is TRBJ2-2; 7 positions agree with TRBD1. This CDR3 is 14 amino acids long. Germline CDR1 is SQVTM and CDR2 is ANQGSEA. Losses at the gene ends were 4 bases for V and 3 bases for J; bases not matched to a gene: 5. CDR3 sequence (DNA): TGCAGCGTTGTGGGGACAGCCCACACCGGGGAGCTGTTTTTT. Its protein product is CSVVGTAHTGELFF.

The CDR3 DNA sequence: TGTGCCAGCAGCATGGGCAGGGGGCTGGGGAACGAGCAGTACTTC. Translating gives CASSMGRGLGNEQYF. V is TRBV11-3 and J is TRBJ2-7, with 8 bases identical to TRBD1. The V gene's germline CDR1 is SGHNT and CDR2 YENEEA. The CDR3 totals 15 residues. The ends lost 5 bases at V and 5 bases at J; junction bases unmatched: 11.

This chain connects TRBV25-1 to TRBJ1-4, with 9 bases aligning to TRBD1. Trimming removed 1 base from V and 2 bases from J; junction bases left unmatched: 5. This CDR3 is 17 amino acids long. Germline CDR1 reads MGHDK; CDR2 reads SYGVNS. DNA for the CDR3: TGTGCCAGCAGTGAATGGACAGGGGTTTCCACTAATGAAAAACTGTTTTTT. Translation gives CASSEWTGVSTNEKLFF.

The genes are TRBV5-6 and TRBJ2-7; 10 nucleotides line up with TRBD1. Per the germline V gene, CDR1 is SGHDT and CDR2 is YYEEEE. The CDR3 length is 14 residues. V lost 4 bases to trimming and J lost 2 bases; unmatched junction nucleotides: 3. For the CDR3, the DNA is TGTGCCAGCAGCCGCGGGACAGGGGCCTACGAGCAGTACTTC. It encodes CASSRGTGAYEQYF.

This chain connects TRBV29-1 to TRBJ2-7; TRBD2 aligns across 9 bases. The CDR3 is 16 residues long. Germline CDR1 reads SQVTM; CDR2 reads ANQGSEA. After removal of 1 base from V and 6 bases from J, the junction contained 13 bases not matched to a gene. The CDR3 bases are TGCAGCGTTGAAGGGCGGCTAGCGGGGCCCCTAGGCGAGCAGTACTTC. Translation gives CSVEGRLAGPLGEQYF.

The count of this clone is one. The V and J genes are TRBV12-3 or TRBV12-4 and TRBJ2-1; no clear D. Trimming removed 6 bases from V and 3 bases from J, with 9 bases in between. CDR3 length equals 13 residues. The CDR3 DNA follows: TGTGCCAGCAGCCTTCCCGGCTACAATGAGCAGTTCTTC. Translating gives CASSLPGYNEQFF.

The rearrangement joins TRBV18 to TRBJ2-7; D possibly corresponds to TRBD1 (6 bases). CDR3 length equals 14 residues. The germline V and J ends were trimmed by 3 bases and 1 base, with 10 bases remaining between them. The V gene's germline CDR1 is KGHSH and CDR2 LQKENI. The DNA of the CDR3 is TGTGCCAGCTCACCGGACAGCGCATCCTACGAGCAGTACTTC. It encodes CASSPDSASYEQYF.

V is TRBV3-1 (or the pseudogene TRBV3-2) and J is TRBJ2-7; D ambiguous. The CDR3 spans 12 residues. V lost 1 base and J lost 5, with 6 bases in between. The V gene's germline CDR1 is LGHDT and CDR2 YNNKEL (reference sequence). The DNA of the CDR3 is TGTGCCAGCAGCCAAGGGGCGCACGAGCAGTACTTC. Encoded protein: CASSQGAHEQYF.

The chain links TRBV7-9 to TRBJ2-2; D remains unclear. The CDR3 is made up of 14 amino acids. V gave up 11 bases and J gave up 0 bases, with 13 bases separating them. The germline V gene encodes CDR1 SEHNR and CDR2 FQNEAQ (reference sequence). DNA for the CDR3: TGTGCCTTGGAGATTTCCTCGAACACCGGGGAGCTGTTTTTT. The encoded protein is CALEISSNTGELFF.

The V call is TRBV6-5, the J call TRBJ1-1; no clear D gene. The CDR3 contains 15 residues. CDR1 is MNHEY and CDR2 is SVGAGI in the germline V gene. Trimming stripped 4 bases from V and 1 base from J, with 13 bases between. In nucleotides, the CDR3 is TGTGCCAGCAGTTCTCCGGCAGCGCCGAACACTGAAGCTTTCTTT. It yields the protein CASSSPAAPNTEAFF.

This chain links TRBV6-2 or TRBV6-3 with TRBJ2-1, with D unclear. V was trimmed by 5 bases and J by 9 bases, leaving 11 bases between them. Germline V gene sequence: CDR1 MNHEY, CDR2 SVGEGT. This CDR3 region has 12 residues. CDR3 loop: CASSHSGIEQFF. CDR3 in DNA: TGTGCCAGCAGTCATTCGGGTATTGAGCAGTTCTTC.

This sequence joins TRBV4-2 and TRBJ2-7; D remains ambiguous. Germline loops: CDR1 LGHNA, CDR2 YNFKEQ. The CDR3 is 14 amino acids. The V end was cut by 0 bases, the J end by 5 bases, with 11 bases between. DNA for the CDR3: TGTGCCAGCAGCCAAGAGTCAAGCGTCCACGAGCAGTACTTC. It translates to CASSQESSVHEQYF.

The gene calls are TRBV30 and TRBJ2-5, with 8 bases aligning to TRBD2. CDR3 length equals 16 residues. Looked up from germline, CDR1 is GTSNPN and CDR2 is SVGIG (reference sequence). V lost 0 bases, J lost 4 bases, and 10 bases stayed unmatched. The CDR3 reads CAWSVTGGPAGETQYF. The CDR3 coding sequence is TGTGCCTGGAGTGTAACGGGAGGGCCAGCAGGAGAGACCCAGTACTTC.

The V gene is TRBV4-3, the J gene TRBJ2-3; the D gene is possibly TRBD2 (5 bases). V was shortened by 3 bases and J by 0 bases, with 16 bases between the two germline ends. The length of the CDR3 is 17 residues. CDR1 and CDR2 from the germline V gene are LGHNA and YSLEER. CDR3 loop: CASSQDLTGSSTDTQYF. The CDR3 nucleotides are TGCGCCAGCAGCCAGGATCTCACGGGATCTAGCACAGATACGCAGTATTTT.

J is TRBJ2-7 and V is TRBV7-2, with TRBD1 matching 8 bases. Germline V gene sequence: CDR1 SGHTA, CDR2 FQGNSA. The trim removed 4 bases at V and 8 bases at J, leaving 10 bases unmatched. The CDR3 contains 14 residues. The CDR3: CASSSRPDRGQQYF. CDR3 sequence (DNA): TGTGCCAGCAGCTCCCGACCCGACAGGGGCCAGCAGTACTTC.

The chain uses TRBV3-1 (or the pseudogene TRBV3-2) and TRBJ2-2; 10 nucleotides match TRBD2. CDR3 length: 16 residues. Per germline, CDR1 LGHDT and CDR2 YNNKEL (reference sequence). Unmatched junction bases numbered 5, after V lost 4 bases and J lost 3 bases. CDR3 sequence: CASSLSGGAHTGELFF. In DNA form, the CDR3 reads TGTGCCAGCAGCCTAAGCGGGGGGGCCCACACCGGGGAGCTGTTTTTT.

The V gene is TRBV2, the J gene TRBJ1-1; possible D gene TRBD1, 5 bases. Trimming took 4 bases from V and 4 from J, leaving 13 bases between them. Per the germline V gene, CDR1 is SNHLY and CDR2 is FYNNEI. The CDR3 has 14 residues. As DNA, the CDR3 is TGTGCCAGCAGTGGGGTCTTGGGGGGCACTGAAGCTTTCTTT. Its translation: CASSGVLGGTEAFF.

V is TRBV2 and J is TRBJ1-5, with TRBD1 matching over 9 bases. CDR3 length: 15 residues. V was clipped by 7 bases and J by 5 bases; unmatched bases: 9. Germline CDR1 is SNHLY and CDR2 is FYNNEI. This chain's CDR3 is CASNDGTGSDQPQHF. CDR3 nucleotides: TGTGCCAGCAATGATGGGACAGGGAGCGATCAGCCCCAGCATTTT.

This chain uses TRBV18 with TRBJ1-1, with D possibly matching TRBD1 (6 bases). This CDR3 is 17 amino acids long. Trimming took off 6 bases at V and 0 bases at J, with 20 bases between the two ends. Germline V CDR1 and CDR2: KGHSH, LQKENI. This chain's CDR3 is CASSLPPTGPMNTEAFF. CDR3 nucleotides: TGTGCCAGCTCCCTACCGCCGACAGGCCCAATGAACACTGAAGCTTTCTTT.

V is TRBV10-3 and J is TRBJ2-5, with 9 bases identical to TRBD2. CDR1 ENHRY and CDR2 SYGVKD come from the germline V gene. The trim removed 6 bases at V and 3 bases at J, leaving 5 bases unmatched. The CDR3 extends over 14 amino acids. The CDR3 nucleotides are TGTGCCATCAGCGCCCTAGCGGGGAAAGAGACCCAGTACTTC. It specifies CAISALAGKETQYF.